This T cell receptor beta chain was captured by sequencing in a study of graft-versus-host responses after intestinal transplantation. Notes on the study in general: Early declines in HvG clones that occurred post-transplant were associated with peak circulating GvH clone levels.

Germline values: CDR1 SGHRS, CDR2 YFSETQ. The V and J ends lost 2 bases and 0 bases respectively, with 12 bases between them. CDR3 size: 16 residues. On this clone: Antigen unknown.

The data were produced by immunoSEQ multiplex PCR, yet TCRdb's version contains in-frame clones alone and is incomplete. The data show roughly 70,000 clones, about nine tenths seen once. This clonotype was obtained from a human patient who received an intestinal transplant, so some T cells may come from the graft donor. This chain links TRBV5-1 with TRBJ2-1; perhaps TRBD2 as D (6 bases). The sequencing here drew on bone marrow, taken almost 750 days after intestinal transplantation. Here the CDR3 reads CASSFSGPSSYNEQFF. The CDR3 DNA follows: TGCGCCAGCAGCTTTAGCGGACCGAGCTCCTACAATGAGCAGTTCTTC.